What follows are 21 T cell receptor beta chains derived from one specimen sequenced in a study of beta chain features in type 1 diabetes. General study results and limits: Across all four CD4+ subsets, people with type 1 diabetes showed modestly shorter TCRB CDR3s.

Their antigens remain unidentified. Expressed TCRB transcripts were sequenced because the isolated RNA had all been reverse transcribed beforehand. Method: immunoSEQ multiplex PCR; TCRdb's copy keeps in-frame clones and lacks some. This sample has approximately 600,000 clones, with around 12% found just once. Source material: naive CD4+ T cells from blood. Source of these receptors: a man aged 25-45 years with type 1 diabetes.

The chain employs TRBV6-1 and TRBJ2-1; tentative D call: TRBD1 (6 bases). The CDR3 loop spans 15 amino acids. With 5 bases removed from V and 5 bases from J, the gap between germline ends came to 16 bases. The germline CDR1 and CDR2 sequences are MNHNS and SASEGT. CDR3 coding DNA: TGTGCCAGCAGTCCCCGACAGGATGGGGACAATGAGCAGTTCTTC. Its protein is CASSPRQDGDNEQFF.

The sample holds a few counts of this clone. The chain uses TRBV10-3 and TRBJ2-1, with a possible D match to TRBD2 (6 bases). V gave up 6 bases and J gave up 0 bases, with 18 bases separating them. This CDR3 is built from 17 residues. The germline gives CDR1 ENHRY, CDR2 SYGVKD. DNA for the CDR3: TGTGCCATCAGGGGGGGACCTCCCTTGAGCTCCTACAATGAGCAGTTCTTC. This translates into CAIRGGPPLSSYNEQFF.

The table lists this clone with a few counts. The chain has TRBV5-1 and TRBJ1-6, with 7 bases aligning to TRBD1. V lost 3 bases to trimming and J lost 5 bases; unmatched junction nucleotides: 8. CDR1 and CDR2 from the germline V gene are SGHRS and YFSETQ. CDR3 length: 16 amino acids. The CDR3 region has the DNA TGCGCCAGCAGCTGGGACCGACAGGGAAATAATTCACCCCTCCACTTT. It specifies CASSWDRQGNNSPLHF.

The V call is TRBV5-4, the J call TRBJ2-5; D perhaps matches TRBD2 (6 bases). Trimming shortened V by 3 bases and J by 5 bases, and 17 bases separated the two germline ends. Germline lookup yields CDR1 SGHNT and CDR2 YYREEE (reference sequence). The CDR3 extends over 15 amino acids. DNA for the CDR3: TGTGCCAGCAGCTCGGAGGGTGGGGAGTTGGAGACCCAGTACTTC. It encodes CASSSEGGELETQYF.

This clone was recorded a few times. This CDR3 is also generated by other DNA sequences in the sample. The genes are TRBV4-2 and TRBJ2-5, with TRBD2 matching over 11 bases. Germline CDR1 is LGHNA and CDR2 is YNFKEQ. J gave up 1 base and V 4 bases, and 2 bases lay outside the gene matches. The CDR3 contains 15 residues. The CDR3: CASSRGTSGQETQYF. For the CDR3, the DNA is TGTGCCAGCAGCCGCGGGACTAGCGGCCAAGAGACCCAGTACTTC.

This chain joins TRBV11-1 and TRBJ1-1; no clear D. This CDR3 spans 13 amino acids. Trimming shortened V by 5 bases and J by 9 bases, and 16 bases separated the two germline ends. Per germline, CDR1 SGHAT and CDR2 FQDESV (reference sequence). The CDR3 protein is CASSVEGSGQAFF. The CDR3 DNA is TGTGCCAGCAGCGTCGAGGGTAGCGGCCAAGCTTTCTTT. Full variable domain (rest looked up from reference TRBV11-1 and TRBJ1-1): EAEVAQSPRYKITEKSQAVAFWCDPISGHATLYWYRQILGQGPELLVQFQDESVVDDSQLPKDRFSAERLKGVDSTLKIQPAELGDSAMYLCASSVEGSGQAFFGQGTRLTVV.

In its sample, this clone was seen a few times. This chain joins TRBV9 and TRBJ2-1; TRBD2 matches 8 bases. Per germline, CDR1 SGDLS and CDR2 YYNGEE. The CDR3 length is 15 residues. Trimming removed 6 bases from V and 0 bases from J; junction bases left unmatched: 5. Here the CDR3 reads CASTLAGGSYNEQFF. The DNA of the CDR3 is TGTGCCAGCACGTTGGCGGGGGGCTCCTACAATGAGCAGTTCTTC.

Here the CDR3 DNA reads TGTGCCAGTAGTAATCGGGGTGGCACAGATACGCAGTATTTT. Protein: CASSNRGGTDTQYF. The genes are TRBV19 and TRBJ2-3, with D perhaps TRBD2 (5 bases). Per the germline V gene, CDR1 is LNHDA and CDR2 is SQIVND (reference sequence). The V and J ends lost 4 bases and 1 base respectively, with 9 bases between them. This CDR3 has 14 residues.

The genes are TRBV9 and TRBJ1-2; 8 positions match TRBD1. The V and J ends lost 4 bases and 2 bases, in that order; junction bases with no gene match: 7. CDR1 and CDR2 (germline): SGDLS, YYNGEE. The CDR3 covers 15 residues. CDR3 loop: CASSPPTGENYGYTF. CDR3 coding DNA: TGTGCCAGCAGCCCCCCGACAGGGGAAAACTATGGCTACACCTTC. Full variable domain (remainder filled in from reference TRBV9 and TRBJ1-2): DSGVTQTPKHLITATGQRVTLRCSPRSGDLSVYWYQQSLDQGLQFLIQYYNGEERAKGNILERFSAQQFPDLHSELNLSSLELGDSALYFCASSPPTGENYGYTFGSGTRLTVV.

This clone was recorded a few times. The chain is built from TRBV7-2 and TRBJ2-3; D is undetermined. This CDR3 has 11 residues. Germline CDR1 SGHTA, CDR2 FQGNSA. With 1 base removed from V and 5 bases from J, the gap between germline ends came to 1 base. CDR3: CASSLEDTQYF. Here the CDR3 DNA reads TGTGCCAGCAGCTTAGAAGATACGCAGTATTTT.

This chain uses TRBV9 with TRBJ1-5; TRBD1 matches at 7 bases. The germline V gene has CDR1 SGDLS and CDR2 YYNGEE. The J segment lost 7 bases and the V segment lost 1 base, leaving 8 bases of the junction unmatched. The CDR3 is 15 amino acids. The CDR3 sequence is CASSVSTGQGQPQHF. For the CDR3, the DNA is TGTGCCAGCAGCGTATCGACAGGGCAGGGACAGCCCCAGCATTTT.

This clone was counted a few times. The CDR3: CASSVAAGGNTIYF. CDR3 DNA: TGTGCCAGCAGCGTAGCTGCGGGCGGAAACACCATATATTTT. This chain joins TRBV9 and TRBJ1-3; no clear D. V lost 0 bases and J lost 4, with 8 bases in between. The CDR3 totals 14 residues. From germline, CDR1 is SGDLS and CDR2 YYNGEE.

This clone turned up a few times. This rearrangement joins TRBV30 to TRBJ1-5, with 7 positions matching TRBD1. V dropped 3 bases and J dropped 7; count of bases not matched to a gene: 9. The CDR3 runs to 14 residues. CDR1 is GTSNPN and CDR2 is SVGIG in the germline V gene (reference sequence). CDR3 region: CAWSVQGSVQPQHF. CDR3 nucleotides: TGTGCCTGGAGCGTACAGGGGAGCGTCCAGCCCCAGCATTTT.

CDR3 sequence reads: CASSVATGLNTDTQYF. DNA for the CDR3: TGTGCCAGCAGCGTAGCCACGGGACTGAACACAGATACGCAGTATTTT. This rearrangement joins TRBV9 to TRBJ2-3, with D tentatively TRBD2 (6 bases). Germline values: CDR1 SGDLS, CDR2 YYNGEE. Between the trimmed V and J ends, which lost 0 bases and 2 bases, there was a span of 13 bases. The CDR3 runs 16 residues.

CDR3 protein: CASSLAGGAGQPQHF. The CDR3 DNA is TGTGCCAGCAGCTTAGCAGGGGGCGCAGGGCAGCCCCAGCATTTT. The genes are TRBV7-9 and TRBJ1-5; TRBD1 agrees at 7 bases. V lost 0 bases, J lost 7 bases, and 6 bases stayed unmatched. The CDR3 contains 15 residues. The V gene's germline CDR1 is SEHNR and CDR2 FQNEAQ (reference sequence).

This clone occurred once. This chain links TRBV5-6 with TRBJ2-3; 7 bases fit TRBD2. Germline CDR1 and CDR2: SGHDT and YYEEEE. Trimming took 0 bases from V and 2 from J; bases not matched to a gene: 6. This CDR3 comprises 16 residues. The CDR3 sequence: CASSLVAGEYTDTQYF. For the CDR3, the DNA is TGTGCCAGCAGCTTGGTCGCGGGGGAATACACAGATACGCAGTATTTT.

The chain carries TRBV9 and TRBJ2-5; D ambiguous. The CDR3 runs 17 residues. Germline CDR1 reads SGDLS; CDR2 reads YYNGEE. Trimming shortened V by 1 base and J by 5 bases, and 21 bases separated the two germline ends. The DNA for the CDR3 is TGTGCCAGCAGCGTATGGAGCACCCTTGTGGACCGGGAGACCCAGTACTTC. This translates into CASSVWSTLVDRETQYF.

The rearrangement links TRBV27 to TRBJ2-2; 7 bases align to TRBD1. The V segment lost 5 bases and the J segment 0 bases; nucleotides outside the gene matches: 12. Germline V gene lookup returns CDR1 MNHEY and CDR2 SMNVEV (reference sequence). The CDR3 has 18 amino acids. This CDR3 reads CASSRYSPGTANTGELFF. CDR3 coding DNA: TGTGCCAGCAGTCGATACTCCCCCGGGACAGCGAACACCGGGGAGCTGTTTTTT.

The chain uses TRBV10-3 and TRBJ1-5; D gene ambiguous. CDR1 is ENHRY, CDR2 SYGVKD, per germline. Trimming shortened V by 0 bases and J by 5 bases, and 5 bases separated the two germline ends. The CDR3 extends over 13 amino acids. CDR3: CAISESSDQPQHF. The CDR3 DNA reads TGTGCCATCAGTGAGTCGTCGGATCAGCCCCAGCATTTT.

A note on this clone: At one end, the junction sequence differs from germline, possibly due to a read error. The chain carries TRBV18 and TRBJ1-5, with TRBD1 matching over 9 bases. The CDR3 runs to 16 residues. CDR1 and CDR2 from the germline V gene are KGHSH and LQKENI. CDR3 protein: CASSPSSTGGNQPQHF. In nucleotides, the CDR3 is TGTGCCAGCTCACCAAGTTCAACAGGGGGCAACCAGCCCCAGCATTTT.

The genes are TRBV6-6 and TRBJ2-7; no definite D call. V dropped 8 bases and J dropped 2 bases, with 16 bases sitting between them. Germline CDR1 and CDR2: MNHNY and SVGAGI (reference sequence). This CDR3 comprises 14 residues. The CDR3 bases are TGTGCCAGCTCCGGCAGGCCCCTCACCTACGAGCAGTACTTC. Amino acid sequence: CASSGRPLTYEQYF.